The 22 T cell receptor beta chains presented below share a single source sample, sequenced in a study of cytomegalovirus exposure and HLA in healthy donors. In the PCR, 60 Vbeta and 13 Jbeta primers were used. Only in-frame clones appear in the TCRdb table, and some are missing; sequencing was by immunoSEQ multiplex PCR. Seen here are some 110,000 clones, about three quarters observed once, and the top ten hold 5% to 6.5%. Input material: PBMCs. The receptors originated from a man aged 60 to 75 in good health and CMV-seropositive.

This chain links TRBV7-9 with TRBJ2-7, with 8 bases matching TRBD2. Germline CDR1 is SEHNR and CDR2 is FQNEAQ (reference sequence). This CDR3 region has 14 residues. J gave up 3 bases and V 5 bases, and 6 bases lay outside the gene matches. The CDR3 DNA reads TGTGCCAGCAGCGCATCCGGGACTAGCTACGAGCAGTACTTC. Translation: CASSASGTSYEQYF. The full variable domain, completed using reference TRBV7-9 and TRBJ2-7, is DTGVSQNPRHKITKRGQNVTFRCDPISEHNRLYWYRQTLGQGPEFLTYFQNEAQLEKSRLLSDRFSAERPKGSFSTLEIQRTEQGDSAMYLCASSASGTSYEQYFGPGTRLTVT.

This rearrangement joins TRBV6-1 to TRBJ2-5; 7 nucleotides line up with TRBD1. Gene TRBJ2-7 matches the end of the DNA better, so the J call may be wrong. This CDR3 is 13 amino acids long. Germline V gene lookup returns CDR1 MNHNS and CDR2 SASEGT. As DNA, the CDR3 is TGTGCCAGCAGTGACAGGGGGTACGACGAGCAGTACTTC. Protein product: CASSDRGYDEQYF.

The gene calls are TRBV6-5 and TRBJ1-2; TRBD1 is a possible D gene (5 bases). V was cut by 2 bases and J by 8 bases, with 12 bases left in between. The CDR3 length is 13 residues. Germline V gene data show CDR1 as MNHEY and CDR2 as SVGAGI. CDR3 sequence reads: CASSYDRGYGYTF. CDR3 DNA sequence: TGTGCCAGCAGTTACGATCGGGGGTACGGCTACACCTTC.

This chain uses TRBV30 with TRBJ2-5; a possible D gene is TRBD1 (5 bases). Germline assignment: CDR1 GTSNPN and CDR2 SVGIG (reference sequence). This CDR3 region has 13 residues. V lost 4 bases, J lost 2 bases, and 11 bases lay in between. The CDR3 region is CAWMGHFQETQYF. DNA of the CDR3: TGTGCCTGGATGGGGCACTTTCAAGAGACCCAGTACTTC. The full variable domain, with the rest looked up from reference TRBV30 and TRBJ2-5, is SQTIHQWPATLVQPVGSPLSLECTVEGTSNPNLYWYRQAAGRGLQLLFYSVGIGQISSEVPQNLSASRPQDRQFILSSKKLLLSDSGFYLCAWMGHFQETQYFGPGTRLLVL.

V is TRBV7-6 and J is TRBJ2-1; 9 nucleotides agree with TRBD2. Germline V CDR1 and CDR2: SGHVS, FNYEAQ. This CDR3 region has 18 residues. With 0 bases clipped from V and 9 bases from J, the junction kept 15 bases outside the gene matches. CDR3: CASSLAIEAGGPVPEQFF. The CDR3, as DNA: TGTGCCAGCAGCTTAGCAATAGAGGCGGGGGGGCCGGTTCCTGAGCAGTTCTTC.

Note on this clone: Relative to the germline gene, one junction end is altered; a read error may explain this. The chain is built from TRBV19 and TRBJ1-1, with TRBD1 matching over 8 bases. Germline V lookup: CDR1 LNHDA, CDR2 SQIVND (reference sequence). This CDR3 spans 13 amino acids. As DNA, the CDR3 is TGTGCCAGTAGTACTACAGGGGGGACTGAGGCTTTCTTT. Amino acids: CASSTTGGTEAFF.

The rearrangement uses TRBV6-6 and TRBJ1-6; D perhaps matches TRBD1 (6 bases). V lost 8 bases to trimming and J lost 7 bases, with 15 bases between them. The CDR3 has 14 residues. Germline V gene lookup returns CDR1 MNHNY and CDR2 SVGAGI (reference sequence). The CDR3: CASSATGKNSPLHF. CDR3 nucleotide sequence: TGTGCCAGCTCCGCTACAGGGAAAAATTCACCCCTCCACTTT.

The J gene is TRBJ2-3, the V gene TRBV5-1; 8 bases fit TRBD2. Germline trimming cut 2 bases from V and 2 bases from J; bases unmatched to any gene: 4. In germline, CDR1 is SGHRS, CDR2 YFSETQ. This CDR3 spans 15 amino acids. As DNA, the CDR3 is TGCGCCAGCAGCTTTGGCGGGGGGTACACAGATACGCAGTATTTT. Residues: CASSFGGGYTDTQYF.

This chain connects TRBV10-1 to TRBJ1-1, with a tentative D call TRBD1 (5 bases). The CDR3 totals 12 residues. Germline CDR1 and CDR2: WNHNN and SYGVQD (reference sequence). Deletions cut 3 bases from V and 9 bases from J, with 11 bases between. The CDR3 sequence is CASSELGQKAFF. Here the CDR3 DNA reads TGCGCCAGCAGTGAATTGGGGCAGAAAGCTTTCTTT.

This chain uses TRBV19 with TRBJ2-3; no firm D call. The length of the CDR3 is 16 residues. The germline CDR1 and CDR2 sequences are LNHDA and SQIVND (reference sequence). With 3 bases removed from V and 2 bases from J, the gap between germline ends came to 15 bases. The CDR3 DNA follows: TGTGCCAGTAGTATTTTTGTGGGCGCACACACAGATACGCAGTATTTT. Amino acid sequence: CASSIFVGAHTDTQYF.

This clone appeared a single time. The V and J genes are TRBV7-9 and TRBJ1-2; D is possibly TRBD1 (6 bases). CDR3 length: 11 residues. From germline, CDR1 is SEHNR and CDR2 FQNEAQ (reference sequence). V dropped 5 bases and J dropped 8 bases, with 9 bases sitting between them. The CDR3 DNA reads TGTGCCAGCAGCGGGACACAGGGCTACACCTTC. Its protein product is CASSGTQGYTF.

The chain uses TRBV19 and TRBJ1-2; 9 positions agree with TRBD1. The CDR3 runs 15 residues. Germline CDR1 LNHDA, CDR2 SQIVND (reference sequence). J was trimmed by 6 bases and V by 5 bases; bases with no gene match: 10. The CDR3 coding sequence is TGTGCCAGTAGTCGCTCCGGGACAGGGATGGATGGCTACACCTTC. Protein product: CASSRSGTGMDGYTF. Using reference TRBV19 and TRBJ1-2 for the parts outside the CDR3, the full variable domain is DGGITQSPKYLFRKEGQNVTLSCEQNLNHDAMYWYRQDPGQGLRLIYYSQIVNDFQKGDIAEGYSVSREKKESFPLTVTSAQKNPTAFYLCASSRSGTGMDGYTFGSGTRLTVV.

The CDR3 DNA reads as TGTGCCAGCAGCTTATCGTTAACCTACGAGCAGTACTTC. The encoded protein is CASSLSLTYEQYF. This chain uses TRBV7-9 with TRBJ2-7, with unresolved D. Per germline, CDR1 SEHNR and CDR2 FQNEAQ (reference sequence). Trimming stripped 2 bases from V and 2 bases from J, with 7 bases between. This CDR3 is 13 amino acids long. Together with reference TRBV7-9 and TRBJ2-7, the CDR3 gives the full variable domain: DTGVSQNPRHKITKRGQNVTFRCDPISEHNRLYWYRQTLGQGPEFLTYFQNEAQLEKSRLLSDRFSAERPKGSFSTLEIQRTEQGDSAMYLCASSLSLTYEQYFGPGTRLTVT.

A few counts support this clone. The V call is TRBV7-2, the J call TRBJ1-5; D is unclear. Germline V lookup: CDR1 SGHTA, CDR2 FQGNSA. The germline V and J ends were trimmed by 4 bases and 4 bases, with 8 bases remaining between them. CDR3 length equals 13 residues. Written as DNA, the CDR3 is TGTGCCAGCAGCTACGGTATGAATCAGCCCCAGCATTTT. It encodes CASSYGMNQPQHF. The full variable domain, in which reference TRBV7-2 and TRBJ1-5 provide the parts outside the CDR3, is GAGVSQSPSNKVTEKGKDVELRCDPISGHTALYWYRQSLGQGLEFLIYFQGNSAPDKSGLPSDRFSAERTGGSVSTLTIQRTQQEDSAVYLCASSYGMNQPQHFGDGTRLSIL.

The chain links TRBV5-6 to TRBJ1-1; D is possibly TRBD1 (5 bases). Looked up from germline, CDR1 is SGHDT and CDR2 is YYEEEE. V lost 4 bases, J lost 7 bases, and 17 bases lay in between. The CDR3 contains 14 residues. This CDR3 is CASSPETAGGEAFF. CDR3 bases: TGTGCCAGCAGCCCAGAAACCGCGGGGGGTGAAGCTTTCTTT.

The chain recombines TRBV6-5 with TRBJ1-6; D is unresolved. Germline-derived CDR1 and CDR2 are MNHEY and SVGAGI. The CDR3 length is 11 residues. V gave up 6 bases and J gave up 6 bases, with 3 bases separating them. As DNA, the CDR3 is TGTGCCAGCAGGAGTAATTCACCCCTCCACTTT. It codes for CASRSNSPLHF.

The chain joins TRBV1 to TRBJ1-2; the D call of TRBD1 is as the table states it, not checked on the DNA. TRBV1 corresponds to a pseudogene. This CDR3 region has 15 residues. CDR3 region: CTSSFGTGWNYGYTF. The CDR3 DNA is TGCACCAGCAGCTTCGGGACAGGGTGGAACTATGGCTACACCTTC.

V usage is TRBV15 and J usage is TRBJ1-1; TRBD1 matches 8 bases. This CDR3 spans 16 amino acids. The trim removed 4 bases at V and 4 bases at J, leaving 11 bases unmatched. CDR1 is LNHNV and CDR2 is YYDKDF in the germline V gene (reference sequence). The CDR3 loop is CATSIRTGLRSTEAFF. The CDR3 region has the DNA TGTGCCACCAGCATTCGGACAGGGCTCAGAAGCACTGAAGCTTTCTTT.

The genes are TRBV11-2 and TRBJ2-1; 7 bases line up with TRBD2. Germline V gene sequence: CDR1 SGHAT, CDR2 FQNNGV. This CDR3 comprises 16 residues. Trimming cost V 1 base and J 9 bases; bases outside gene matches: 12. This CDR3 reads CASSLVERGPGGEQFF. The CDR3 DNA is TGTGCCAGCAGCTTAGTTGAGCGGGGACCCGGGGGTGAGCAGTTCTTC. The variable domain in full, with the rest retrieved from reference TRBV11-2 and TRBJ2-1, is EAGVAQSPRYKIIEKRQSVAFWCNPISGHATLYWYQQILGQGPKLLIQFQNNGVVDDSQLPKDRFSAERLKGVDSTLKIQPAKLEDSAVYLCASSLVERGPGGEQFFGPGTRLTVL.

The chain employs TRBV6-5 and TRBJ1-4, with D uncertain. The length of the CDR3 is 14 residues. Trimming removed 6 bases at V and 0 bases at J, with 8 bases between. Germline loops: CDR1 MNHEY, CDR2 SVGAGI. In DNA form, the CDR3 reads TGTGCCAGCAGGGACGGGGCAACTAATGAAAAACTGTTTTTT. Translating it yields CASRDGATNEKLFF.

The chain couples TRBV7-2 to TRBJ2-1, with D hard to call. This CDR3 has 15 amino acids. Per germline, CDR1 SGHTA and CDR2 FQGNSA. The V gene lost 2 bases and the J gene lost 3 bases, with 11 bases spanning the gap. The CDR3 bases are TGTGCCAGCAGCTTACGACCCCACTACTACAATGAGCAGTTCTTC. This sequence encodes CASSLRPHYYNEQFF.

The CDR3 DNA sequence: TGTGCCAGCAGCTTCACAGAGAACACTGAAGCTTTCTTT. Its protein product is CASSFTENTEAFF. This sequence joins TRBV7-8 and TRBJ1-1; D call uncertain. The CDR3 is made up of 13 amino acids. Trimming left V 3 bases short and J 1 base short, with 6 bases between. Per the germline V gene, CDR1 is SGHVS and CDR2 is FQNEAQ.